This TCR beta chain is drawn from a study of cytomegalovirus exposure and HLA in healthy donors. Overall study context: Most donors, 70% to 85% of over 300 genotyped, fell in the Caucasian-associated ancestry cluster.

This PCR relied on a set of 60 Vbeta primers and 13 Jbeta primers. Some clones are missing from TCRdb's copy, which holds only in-frame ones; the method was immunoSEQ multiplex PCR. The sample has around 130,000 clones, around 84% seen once. As concerns this clone: Its antigen is as yet unknown.

The study, taken as a whole, reports: Rare sequences made up most TCRs, while some public TCRs were found in many donors. Researchers reported in a later analysis that common viral pathogens appeared linked to several top clusters. About 87% or about 30% of the time was how often most TCR beta V segments were productive, according to an earlier analysis.

Germline V CDR1 and CDR2: SGDLS, YYNGEE. V was trimmed by 1 base and J by 5 bases, leaving 7 bases between them. The CDR3 length is 12 residues. The gene calls are TRBV9 and TRBJ2-7, with a weak D call TRBD1 (5 bases). The source of this sequence is a woman between 18 and 30 years old in good health and CMV-seropositive. The sequencing sample was made of PBMCs. The CDR3 reads CASSVSGNEQYF. The CDR3 DNA sequence: TGTGCCAGCAGCGTATCAGGGAACGAGCAGTACTTC.